This T cell receptor beta chain was sequenced during a study of blood T cell repertoires in COVID-19 (dated by TCRdb to the early 2020s). Regarding the complete study: Collaborator samples came from the United States, Italy and Spain and covered acute and convalescent phases of COVID-19. The material from the prospective study consisted of cDNA or gDNA derived from T cells, B-cell-depleted T cells, or PBMCs. Deeply sampled blood TCRbeta repertoires from subjects exposed to, actively infected with, or recovered from COVID-19 were included in the dataset. The repertoires were released in a freely available public database meant as a resource for research on the immune response to SARS-CoV-2. Samples were obtained from the ongoing ImmuneRACE study (first 160 participants) and from 1,254 subjects provided by 6 global collaborators. Nearly every sample came with metadata listing a de-identified subject ID, COVID-19 status, age in years and sex. Where HLA class I and class II types were available, the types were taken from metadata supplied by the sample provider, not from assay-based typing.

TCRbeta CDR3 regions were amplified from genomic DNA using the immunoSEQ Assay, a bias-controlled multiplex PCR. Per the authors' processing: Within the assay, amplification of reference gene primers was used to estimate how many nucleated cells each sample contained. To quantify the absolute abundance of each unique TCRbeta CDR3 rearrangement, sequence reads were collapsed and filtered. For each sample, productive Simpson clonality was calculated by taking the square root of Simpson's diversity index across productive rearrangements. In its TCRdb copy, this immuneACCESS table keeps in-frame sequences only and misses some clones. Where compared with another copy, unresolved V genes explain less than half of these, and the others have no known cause. The V and J calls and the clone size are those of that table, but D and trimming were determined from the DNA. The sample data list about 86,000 clones, and over 70% of these were observed just once. The ten top clones hold approximately 31% of the sample.

The collaborating institutions used their own protocols to collect whole blood in K2EDTA tubes. For TCRbeta analysis, collaborators shipped samples as frozen whole blood, isolated PBMCs, or DNA extracted from either of those sample types. Results and caveats for the whole study, not just this receptor: How much clinical and demographic metadata was included differed by source and by participant, and the metadata was provided uncurated.

A note on this clone: Its cognate antigen has yet to be identified. Qualities for individual bases were not recorded, and no much larger clone is one base off.

The CDR3 spans 14 residues, from the cysteine through the phenylalanine. Only the CDR3 region is kept as DNA, spanning 42 bases read in frame from base 1. CDR1 and CDR2 (MNHEY, SVGAGI) derive from the germline V gene. Trimming at the junction amounts to 5 bases on V and 3 bases on J, and the germline ends lie 11 bases apart. This chain joins TRBV6-5 to TRBJ1-5; a confident D gene designation cannot be given. Sequenced: peripheral blood. This clonotype originated in a woman over 75 with active or convalescent COVID-19. The CDR3: CASSQTRDNQPQHF. The nucleotide sequence is given as TGTGCCAGCAGTCAAACACGGGACAATCAGCCCCAGCATTTT.